This T cell receptor (beta chain) came from a study of cytomegalovirus exposure and HLA in healthy donors. Germline assignment: CDR1 SGHAT and CDR2 FQNNGV. The CDR3 extends over 19 amino acids. J lost 2 bases, V lost 3 bases, and 18 bases had no gene match. Overall study findings and caveats: There were some 150 TCR beta chains listed as cytomegalovirus-associated. As a later analysis revealed, most CMV-associated TCR beta chains appeared HLA-restricted. The authors later linked a missense DCLRE1C variant to TCR beta V- and J-gene trimming. Within the data, a cluster of highly shared sequence variants was likely a sequencing artifact.

Comment on this clone: The antigen is not known.

Use of 60 Vbeta and 13 Jbeta primers characterized the PCR. Using immunoSEQ multiplex PCR, the repertoire was profiled, and TCRdb retains in-frame clones only, with some absent. The data contain approximately 160,000 clones, around 77% of them singletons. This chain joins TRBV11-2 and TRBJ2-5, with TRBD1 identical over 7 bases. This TCR was sampled from a man aged 35 to 55 in good health and CMV-seronegative. Material: PBMCs. The CDR3 DNA reads TGTGCCAGCAGCTTCATGAGTATACGGACAGGTGTAATACAAGAGACCCAGTACTTC. Translation gives CASSFMSIRTGVIQETQYF.